This TCR beta chain was profiled in a study of Graves' ophthalmopathy and Graves' hyperthyroidism. The CDR3 sequence is 16 residues long. Germline values: CDR1 MNHEY, CDR2 SVGAGI. Trimming cost V 0 bases and J 6 bases; bases outside gene matches: 5. Amplification targeted the TCR beta CDR3 regions, with RNA transcripts as the source material. First-round RT-PCR relied on HTBI primers, and a second-round multiplex PCR came next. Each CDR3 protein gets one entry after TCRdb re-called the multiplex PCR reads with MiXCR. The sample yields approximately 460,000 distinct CDR3 sequences, roughly 14% seen once. This clonotype occurred many times.

The chain recombines TRBV6-5 with TRBJ1-6; 7 nucleotides line up with TRBD1. Sequencing input: blood. The sequence was obtained from a woman aged 30 to 39 with Graves' ophthalmopathy. The CDR3 region has the DNA TGTGCCAGCAGTTACTCCCGGGACAGCATTAATTCACCCCTCCACTTT. It encodes CASSYSRDSINSPLHF.